The clone carrying this T cell receptor beta chain came up many times. Its target is not known. The entry originates in a study of T cell repertoires in cytomegalovirus infection. Study-level background: Evidence of both CMV infection and a matching HLA type came from public TCR beta signatures. Whole-study results and caveats: In two of eight donors, the top clonotype was HLA-C-restricted CMV-specific.

A single record per CDR3 protein comes from TCRdb applying MiXCR to the reads. The sample lists approximately 600,000 distinct CDR3 sequences, 40% occurring once. The source was cultured PBMCs, collected from culture after CMV antigen stimulation. This clonotype was obtained from a human donor in good health (CMV status not recorded). Some clones in this sample may be carry-over from other donors' samples.

The CDR3 is CASSPHGGNTGELFF. CDR3 sequence (DNA): TGTGCCAGCAGCCCCCACGGGGGGAACACCGGGGAGCTGTTTTTT. The chain recombines TRBV7-9 with TRBJ2-2; a weak D match, TRBD2 (6 bases). The CDR3 extends over 15 amino acids. CDR1 and CDR2 (germline): SEHNR, FQNEAQ (reference sequence). The V end was cut by 5 bases, the J end by 1 base, with 11 bases between.